This T cell receptor (beta chain) was found in a study of Ad26.COV2.S vaccination and SARS-CoV-2 variants. About the research overall: Intramuscular Ad26.COV2.S doses were given once or twice, 56 days apart.

A word on this clone: Its antigen is not identified.

General study results and limits: Analyses of TCR breadth and depth may have underestimated total T cell responses.

CDR1 is SNHLY, CDR2 FYNNEI, per germline. V gave up 3 bases and J gave up 4 bases, with 9 bases separating them. This CDR3 has 13 amino acids. Sequenced by immunoSEQ multiplex PCR; TCRdb stores in-frame clones only, minus some. The data show over 400,000 clones, with 92% seen just once and more than 1.5% held by the top ten. Treatment noted: 19 received Ad26.COV2.S at low or high dose, single or two shots; several received placebo; per-sample allocation not given. Sampling happened 63 days after the first vaccine or placebo injection. This adult donor, from Boston, was 18-55 years old. The source was peripheral blood, collected in a trial of Ad26.COV2.S vaccine versus placebo. The rearrangement joins TRBV2 to TRBJ1-2; D gene ambiguous. The receptor's source is a person aged 18-60 years who received the Ad26.COV2.S COVID-19 vaccine or a placebo. Here the CDR3 DNA reads TGTGCCAGCAGTGAGAGGAGAGGCTATGGCTACACCTTC. It codes for CASSERRGYGYTF.